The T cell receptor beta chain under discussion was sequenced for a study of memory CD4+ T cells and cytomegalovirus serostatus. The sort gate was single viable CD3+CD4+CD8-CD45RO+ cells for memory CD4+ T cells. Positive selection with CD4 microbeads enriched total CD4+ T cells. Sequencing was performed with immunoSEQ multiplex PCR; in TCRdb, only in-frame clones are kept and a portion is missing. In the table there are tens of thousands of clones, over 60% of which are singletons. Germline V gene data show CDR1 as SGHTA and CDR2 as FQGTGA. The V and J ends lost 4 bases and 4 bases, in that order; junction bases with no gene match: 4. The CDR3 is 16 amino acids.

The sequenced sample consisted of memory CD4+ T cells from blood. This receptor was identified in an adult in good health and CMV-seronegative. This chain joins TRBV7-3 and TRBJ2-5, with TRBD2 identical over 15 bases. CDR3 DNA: TGTGCCAGCAGCTCCGGGACTAGCGGGAGGACAGAGACCCAGTACTTC. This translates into CASSSGTSGRTETQYF.